This T cell receptor beta chain was documented in a study of OX40 agonist ivuxolimab in advanced cancers. Study-level information: An anti-OX40 (CD134) antibody with agonistic activity, ivuxolimab, was administered to patients. Study-wide findings and caveats: Partial responders at 0.1-3.0 mg/kg showed near-lowest clonal expansion.

Some clones are missing from TCRdb's copy, which holds only in-frame ones; the method was immunoSEQ multiplex PCR. The sample lists approximately 110,000 clones, just under 95% occurring once. Of note for this clone: Its antigen is as yet unknown.

Trimming shortened V by 5 bases and J by 0 bases, and 9 bases separated the two germline ends. The CDR3 runs 14 residues. Germline V gene data show CDR1 as MNHEY and CDR2 as SVGAGI. The TCR comes from an adult with an advanced solid tumor such as melanoma, head and neck, liver or kidney cancer. The specimen comprised CD4+ or CD8+ T cells sorted from blood, sampled in a trial of the OX40 agonist ivuxolimab. The chain carries TRBV6-5 and TRBJ2-3; D not certain. The CDR3 bases are TGTGCCAGCAGTCGAGGTTCTAGCACAGATACGCAGTATTTT. It is translated as CASSRGSSTDTQYF.